This T cell receptor (beta chain) was captured by sequencing in a study of T cells after yellow fever vaccination. Whole-study results and caveats: Re-detected after boosting: most primary clones, around 97% of CD4 and 80% to 90% of CD8.

MiXCR was run by TCRdb on the 5' RACE reads, yielding one entry per CDR3 protein. This sample has hundreds of thousands of distinct CDR3 sequences, with roughly a sixth found just once. This CDR3 has 15 amino acids. Trimming took off 2 bases at V and 3 bases at J, with 11 bases between the two ends. From germline, CDR1 is LGHNA and CDR2 YSLEER. This clonotype was detected a few times. Its antigen is as yet unknown. The gene calls are TRBV4-3 and TRBJ2-1; D uncertain. This material consisted of PBMCs, taken before the yellow fever booster vaccination. The clonotype originates from a man between 18 and 29 years old who received the YFV17D yellow fever vaccine. The CDR3 reads CASSQLIKDYNEQFF. The CDR3 region has the DNA TGCGCCAGCAGCCAACTTATTAAAGACTACAATGAGCAGTTCTTC.